These T cell receptor beta chains were read from a single sample in a study of T cell responses to AZD1222 COVID-19 vaccine. Clones were read by immunoSEQ multiplex PCR, and TCRdb kept only the in-frame ones, dropping some. The data contain about 35,000 clones, around nine tenths of them singletons. The sequenced sample was peripheral blood, obtained on day 0 of AZD1222 vaccination. Receptors were obtained from an adult in good health. CDR3s include the opening cysteine and the closing phenylalanine or tryptophan. D genes are given only for firm matches. Rows give clone size only sometimes, using once, few, many, or a class for an expanded clone.

clone size | J gene | D gene | CDR3 length | V gene | CDR3 DNA | CDR3 protein
few | TRBJ1-4 | . | 13 | TRBV11-2 | TGTGCCAGCAGCTTAGCCCGTTATGAAAAACTGTTTTTT | CASSLARYEKLFF
. | TRBJ1-1 | TRBD1 | 13 | TRBV7-3 | TGTGCCAGCAGCTCCCGGGACAGAACTGAAGCTTTCTTT | CASSSRDRTEAFF
few | TRBJ1-1 | . | 13 | TRBV9 | TGTGCCAGCAGCCCGGGGGGGGACCCTGAAGCTTTCTTT | CASSPGGDPEAFF
. | TRBJ1-6 | . | 16 | TRBV6-5 | TGTGCCAGCAGTTATTCCCGCCAAGGGGGGGATTCACCCCTCCACTTT | CASSYSRQGGDSPLHF
. | TRBJ2-5 | . | 13 | TRBV29-1 | TGCAGCGTTTGGATATCATCTTTGGAGACCCAGTACTTC | CSVWISSLETQYF
. | TRBJ2-2 | . | 14 | TRBV9 | TGTGCCAGCAGCGTAGATTCGGGAGTGGGGGAGCTGTTTTTT | CASSVDSGVGELFF
. | TRBJ2-7 | . | 15 | TRBV28 | TGTGCCAGCAGTCCCCTTCGGACTAATACCTACGAGCAGTACTTC | CASSPLRTNTYEQYF
. | TRBJ1-2 | TRBD1 | 16 | TRBV10-3 | TGTGCCATCAGTGAGTCGACGGGACAGGGAGGGTATGGCTACACCTTC | CAISESTGQGGYGYTF
. | TRBJ1-2 | TRBD1 | 11 | TRBV20-1 | TGCAGTGCTGAGGACAGGGGGAGCTACACCTTC | CSAEDRGSYTF
once | TRBJ1-2 | . | 13 | TRBV29-1 | TGCAGCGTTGAGGGGCCGTATAACTATGGCTACACCTTC | CSVEGPYNYGYTF
. | TRBJ2-3 | . | 14 | TRBV18 | TGTGCCAGCTCACCAGTGGGGAGCACAGATACGCAGTATTTT | CASSPVGSTDTQYF
. | TRBJ1-1 | . | 13 | TRBV10-1 | TGCGCCAGCAGTGGTGTCCGGACCACTGAAGCTTTCTTT | CASSGVRTTEAFF
. | TRBJ2-2 | . | 16 | TRBV3-1/TRBV3-2 | TGTGCCAGCAGCCAAGTAAGGCAGACAAACACCGGGGAGCTGTTTTTT | CASSQVRQTNTGELFF